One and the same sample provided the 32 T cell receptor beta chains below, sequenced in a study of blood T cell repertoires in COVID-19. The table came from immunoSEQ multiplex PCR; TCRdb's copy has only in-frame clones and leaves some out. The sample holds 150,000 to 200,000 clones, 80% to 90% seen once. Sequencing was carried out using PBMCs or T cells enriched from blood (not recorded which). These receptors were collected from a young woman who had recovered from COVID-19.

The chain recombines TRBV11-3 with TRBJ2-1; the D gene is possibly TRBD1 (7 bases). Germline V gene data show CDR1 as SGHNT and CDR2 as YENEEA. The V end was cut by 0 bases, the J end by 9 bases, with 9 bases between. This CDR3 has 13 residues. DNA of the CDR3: TGTGCCAGCAGCTTAGAGCAGGGGGGTGAGCAGTTCTTC. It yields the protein CASSLEQGGEQFF.

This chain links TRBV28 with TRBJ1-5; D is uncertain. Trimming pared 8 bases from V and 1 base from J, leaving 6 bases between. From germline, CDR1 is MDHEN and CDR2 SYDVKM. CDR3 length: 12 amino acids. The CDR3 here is CASEMSNQPQHF. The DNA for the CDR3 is TGTGCCAGCGAGATGAGCAATCAGCCCCAGCATTTT.

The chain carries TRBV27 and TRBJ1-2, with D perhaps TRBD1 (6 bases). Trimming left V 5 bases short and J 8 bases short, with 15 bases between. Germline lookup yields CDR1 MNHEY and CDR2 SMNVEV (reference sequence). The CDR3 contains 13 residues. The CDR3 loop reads CASSLGQGYGYTF. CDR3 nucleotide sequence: TGTGCCAGCAGTCTGGGGCAGGGGTACGGCTACACCTTC.

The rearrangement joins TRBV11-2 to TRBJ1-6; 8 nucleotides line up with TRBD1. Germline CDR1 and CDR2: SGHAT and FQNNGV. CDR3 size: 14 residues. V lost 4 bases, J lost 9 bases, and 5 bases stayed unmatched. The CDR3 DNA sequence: TGTGCCAGCAGCTCGACAGGGGTGGGTTCACCCCTCCACTTT. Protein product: CASSSTGVGSPLHF.

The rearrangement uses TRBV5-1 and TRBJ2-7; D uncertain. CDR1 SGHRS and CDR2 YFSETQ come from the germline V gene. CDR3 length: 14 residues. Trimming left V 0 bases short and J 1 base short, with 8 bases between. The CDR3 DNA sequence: TGCGCCAGCAGCTTGGGGCCTGGTTCCTACGAGCAGTACTTC. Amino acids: CASSLGPGSYEQYF.

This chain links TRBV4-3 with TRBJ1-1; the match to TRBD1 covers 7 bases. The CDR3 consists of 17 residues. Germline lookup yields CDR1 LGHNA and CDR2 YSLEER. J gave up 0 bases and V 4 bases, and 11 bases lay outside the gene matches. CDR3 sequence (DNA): TGCGCCAGCAGCCTCCTTCCGGGACAGCTAATGAACACTGAAGCTTTCTTT. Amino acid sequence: CASSLLPGQLMNTEAFF.

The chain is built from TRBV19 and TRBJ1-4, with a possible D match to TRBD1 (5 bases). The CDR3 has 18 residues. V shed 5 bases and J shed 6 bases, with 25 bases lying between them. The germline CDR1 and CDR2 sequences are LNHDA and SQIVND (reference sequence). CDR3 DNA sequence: TGTGCCAGTAGTCCAATACCGGAGGGGCCCTTAGGGCATGAAAAACTGTTTTTT. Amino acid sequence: CASSPIPEGPLGHEKLFF.

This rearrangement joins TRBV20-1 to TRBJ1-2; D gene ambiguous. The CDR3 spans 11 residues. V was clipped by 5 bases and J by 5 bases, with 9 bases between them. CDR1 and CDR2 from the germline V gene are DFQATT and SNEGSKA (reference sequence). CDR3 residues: CSAYDGYGYTF. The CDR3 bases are TGCAGTGCTTACGACGGGTATGGCTACACCTTC.

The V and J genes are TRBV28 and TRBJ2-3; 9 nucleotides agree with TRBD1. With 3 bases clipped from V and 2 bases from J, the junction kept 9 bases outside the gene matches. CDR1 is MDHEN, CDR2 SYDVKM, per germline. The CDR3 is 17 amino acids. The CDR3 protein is CASSFLDRGLITDTQYF. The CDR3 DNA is TGTGCCAGCAGTTTCCTGGACAGGGGCCTAATCACAGATACGCAGTATTTT.

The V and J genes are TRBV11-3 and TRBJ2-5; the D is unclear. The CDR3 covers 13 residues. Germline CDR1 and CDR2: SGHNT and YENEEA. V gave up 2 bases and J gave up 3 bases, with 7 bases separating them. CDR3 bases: TGTGCCAGCAGCTTATACTCGGAAGAGACCCAGTACTTC. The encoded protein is CASSLYSEETQYF.

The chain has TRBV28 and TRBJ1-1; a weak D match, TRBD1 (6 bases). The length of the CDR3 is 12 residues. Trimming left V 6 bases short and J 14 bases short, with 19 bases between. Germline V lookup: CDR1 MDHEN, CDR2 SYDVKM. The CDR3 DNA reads TGTGCCAGCAGAGGACAAATGGGCCAGGGGTTCTTT. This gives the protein CASRGQMGQGFF.

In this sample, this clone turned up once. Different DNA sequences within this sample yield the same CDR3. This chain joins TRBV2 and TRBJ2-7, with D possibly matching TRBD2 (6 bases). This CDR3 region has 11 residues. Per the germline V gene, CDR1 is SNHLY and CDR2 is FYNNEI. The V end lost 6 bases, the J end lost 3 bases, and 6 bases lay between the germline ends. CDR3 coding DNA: TGTGCCAGCAGGGGGGGCTACGAGCAGTACTTC. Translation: CASRGGYEQYF.

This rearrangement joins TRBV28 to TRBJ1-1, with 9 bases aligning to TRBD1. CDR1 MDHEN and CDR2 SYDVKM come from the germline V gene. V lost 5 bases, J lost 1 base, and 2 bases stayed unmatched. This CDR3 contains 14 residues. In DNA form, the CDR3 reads TGTGCCAGCAGTACAGGGGGCGCGAACACTGAAGCTTTCTTT. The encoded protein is CASSTGGANTEAFF.

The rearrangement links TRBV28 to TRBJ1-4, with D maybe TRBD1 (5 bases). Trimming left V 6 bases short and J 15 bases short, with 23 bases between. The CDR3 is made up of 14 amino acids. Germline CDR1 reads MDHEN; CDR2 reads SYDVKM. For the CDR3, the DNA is TGTGCCAGCAGACGCGGGGCAGAAAATGAAATTTTGTTTTTT. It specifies CASRRGAENEILFF.

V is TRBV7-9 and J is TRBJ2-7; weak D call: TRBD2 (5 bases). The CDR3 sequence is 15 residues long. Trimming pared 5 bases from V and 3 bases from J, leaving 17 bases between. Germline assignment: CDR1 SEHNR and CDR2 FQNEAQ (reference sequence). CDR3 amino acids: CASSRYEGTFYEQYF. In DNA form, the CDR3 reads TGTGCCAGCAGCCGTTATGAGGGTACATTCTACGAGCAGTACTTC.

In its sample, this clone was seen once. The CDR3 spells CASSPHRNNQPQHF. The CDR3 region has the DNA TGTGCCAGCAGTCCACACCGTAACAATCAGCCCCAGCATTTT. V is TRBV2 and J is TRBJ1-5; D gene uncertain. The V gene's germline CDR1 is SNHLY and CDR2 FYNNEI. Trimming took off 5 bases at V and 3 bases at J, with 11 bases between the two ends. The CDR3 has 14 residues.

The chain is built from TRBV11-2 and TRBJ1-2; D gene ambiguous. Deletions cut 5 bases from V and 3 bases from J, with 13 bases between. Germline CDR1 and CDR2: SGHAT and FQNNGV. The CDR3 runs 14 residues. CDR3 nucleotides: TGTGCCAGCAGCCGAGTTGCGGGAGACTATGGCTACACCTTC. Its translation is CASSRVAGDYGYTF.

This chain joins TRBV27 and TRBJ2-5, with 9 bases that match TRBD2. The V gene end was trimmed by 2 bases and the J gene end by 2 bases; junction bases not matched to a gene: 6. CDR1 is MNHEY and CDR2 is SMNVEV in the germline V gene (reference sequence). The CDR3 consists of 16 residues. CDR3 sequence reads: CASSLLAGWAQETQYF. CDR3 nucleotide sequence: TGTGCCAGCAGTTTACTAGCGGGATGGGCACAAGAGACCCAGTACTTC.

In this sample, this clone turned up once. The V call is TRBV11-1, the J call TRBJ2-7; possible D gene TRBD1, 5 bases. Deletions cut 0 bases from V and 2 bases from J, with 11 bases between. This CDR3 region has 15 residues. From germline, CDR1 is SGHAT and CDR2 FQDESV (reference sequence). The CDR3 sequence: CASSLAGVTAYEQYF. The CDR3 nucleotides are TGTGCCAGCAGCTTAGCAGGGGTTACAGCCTACGAGCAGTACTTC.

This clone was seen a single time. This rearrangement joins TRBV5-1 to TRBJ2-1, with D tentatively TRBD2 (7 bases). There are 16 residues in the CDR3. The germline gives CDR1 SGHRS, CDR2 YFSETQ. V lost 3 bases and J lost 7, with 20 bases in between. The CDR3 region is CASSSLGGARENEQFF. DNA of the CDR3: TGCGCCAGCAGCTCTTTAGGGGGGGCGCGGGAAAATGAGCAGTTCTTC.

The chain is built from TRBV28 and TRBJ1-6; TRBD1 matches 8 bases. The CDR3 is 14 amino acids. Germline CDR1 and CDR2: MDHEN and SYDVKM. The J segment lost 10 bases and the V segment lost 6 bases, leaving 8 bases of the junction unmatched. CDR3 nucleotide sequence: TGTGCCAGCAGCCCGCCAGGGGGCATATCACCCCTCCACTTT. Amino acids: CASSPPGGISPLHF.

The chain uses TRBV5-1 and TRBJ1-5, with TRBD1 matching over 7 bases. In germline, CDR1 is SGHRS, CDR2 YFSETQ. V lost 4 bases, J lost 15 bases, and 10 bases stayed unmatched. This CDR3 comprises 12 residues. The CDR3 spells CASSAWPGQWHF. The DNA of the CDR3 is TGCGCCAGCAGCGCGTGGCCGGGACAGTGGCATTTT.

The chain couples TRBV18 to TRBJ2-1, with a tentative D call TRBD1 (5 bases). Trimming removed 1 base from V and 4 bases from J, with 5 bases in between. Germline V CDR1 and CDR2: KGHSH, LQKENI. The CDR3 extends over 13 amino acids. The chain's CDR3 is CASSPRQYNEQFF. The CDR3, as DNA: TGTGCCAGCTCACCACGACAGTACAATGAGCAGTTCTTC.

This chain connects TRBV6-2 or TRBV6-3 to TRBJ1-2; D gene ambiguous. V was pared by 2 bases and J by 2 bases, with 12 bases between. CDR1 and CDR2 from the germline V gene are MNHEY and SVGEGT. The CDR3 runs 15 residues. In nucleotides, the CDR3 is TGTGCCAGCAGTTACCGCCGTCCGGGGAACTATGGCTACACCTTC. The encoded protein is CASSYRRPGNYGYTF.

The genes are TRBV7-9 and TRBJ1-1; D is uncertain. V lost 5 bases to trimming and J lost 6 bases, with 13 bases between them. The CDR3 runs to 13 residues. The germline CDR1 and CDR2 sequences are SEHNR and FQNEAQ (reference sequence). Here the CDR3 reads CASSMQVPPEAFF. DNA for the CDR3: TGTGCCAGCAGCATGCAGGTTCCCCCTGAAGCTTTCTTT.

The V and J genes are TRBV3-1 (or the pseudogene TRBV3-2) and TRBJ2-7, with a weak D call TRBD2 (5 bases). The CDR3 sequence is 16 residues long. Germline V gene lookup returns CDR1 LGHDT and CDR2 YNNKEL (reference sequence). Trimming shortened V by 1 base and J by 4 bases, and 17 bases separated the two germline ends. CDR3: CASSQGISGVRYEQYF. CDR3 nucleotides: TGTGCCAGCAGCCAAGGTATTTCCGGGGTAAGGTACGAGCAGTACTTC.

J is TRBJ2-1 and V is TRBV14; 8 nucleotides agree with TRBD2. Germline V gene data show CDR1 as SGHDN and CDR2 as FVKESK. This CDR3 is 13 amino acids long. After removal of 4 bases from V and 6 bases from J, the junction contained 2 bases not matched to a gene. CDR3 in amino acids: CASSLGGVNEQFF. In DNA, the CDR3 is TGTGCCAGCAGCCTCGGGGGGGTCAATGAGCAGTTCTTC.

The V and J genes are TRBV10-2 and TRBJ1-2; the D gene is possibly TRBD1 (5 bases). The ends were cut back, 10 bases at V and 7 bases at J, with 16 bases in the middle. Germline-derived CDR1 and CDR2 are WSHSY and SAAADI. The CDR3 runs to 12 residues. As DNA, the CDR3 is TGCGCCACGGCTGTGGGGCAGGGTGGCTACACCTTC. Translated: CATAVGQGGYTF.

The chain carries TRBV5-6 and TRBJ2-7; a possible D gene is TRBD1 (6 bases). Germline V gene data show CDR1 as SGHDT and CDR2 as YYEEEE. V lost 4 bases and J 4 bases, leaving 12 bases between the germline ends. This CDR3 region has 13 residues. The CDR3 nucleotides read TGTGCCAGCAGCCCACAGGGTACGTACGAGCAGTACTTC. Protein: CASSPQGTYEQYF.

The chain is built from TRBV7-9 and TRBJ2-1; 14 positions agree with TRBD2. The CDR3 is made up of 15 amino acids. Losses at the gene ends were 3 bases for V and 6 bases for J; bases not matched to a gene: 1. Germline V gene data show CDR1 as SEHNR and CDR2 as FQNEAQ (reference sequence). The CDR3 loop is CASSLGTSGGNEQFF. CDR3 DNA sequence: TGTGCCAGCAGCTTGGGGACTAGCGGGGGCAATGAGCAGTTCTTC.

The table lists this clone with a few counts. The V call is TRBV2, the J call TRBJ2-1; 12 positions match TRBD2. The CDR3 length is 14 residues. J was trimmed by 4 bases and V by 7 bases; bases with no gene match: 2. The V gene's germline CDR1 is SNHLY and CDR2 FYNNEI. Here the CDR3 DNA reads TGTGCCAGCAAAGGGACTAGCGGGTACAATGAGCAGTTCTTC. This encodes CASKGTSGYNEQFF.

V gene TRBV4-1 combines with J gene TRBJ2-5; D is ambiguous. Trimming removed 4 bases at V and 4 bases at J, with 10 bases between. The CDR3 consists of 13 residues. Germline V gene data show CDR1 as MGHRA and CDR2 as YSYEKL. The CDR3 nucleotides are TGCGCCAGCAGCCTCGCGGTGAGAGAGACCCAGTACTTC. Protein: CASSLAVRETQYF.